The 4 T cell receptor beta chains below were found in one sample sequenced in a study of blood T cell repertoires in COVID-19. The method was immunoSEQ multiplex PCR; TCRdb's version includes in-frame clones alone and lacks a portion of them. The sample yields about 240,000 clones, around 87% seen once. Sequencing used peripheral blood. All receptors derive from a man aged 60-69 years who had recovered from COVID-19.

The chain couples TRBV10-3 to TRBJ1-5, with D possibly matching TRBD1 (5 bases). Deletions cut 2 bases from V and 0 bases from J, with 11 bases between. CDR3 length: 16 residues. Germline values: CDR1 ENHRY, CDR2 SYGVKD. The DNA of the CDR3 is TGTGCCATCAGTGAGAAGATGGGGCATAGCAATCAGCCCCAGCATTTT. Residues: CAISEKMGHSNQPQHF.

This chain uses TRBV5-1 with TRBJ1-1, with unresolved D. V was cut by 5 bases and J by 0 bases, with 8 bases left in between. CDR1 and CDR2 (germline): SGHRS, YFSETQ. The CDR3 spans 13 residues. The CDR3 region has the DNA TGCGCCAGCAGGGGGAGAATGAACACTGAAGCTTTCTTT. This translates into CASRGRMNTEAFF.

CDR3 DNA sequence: TGCGCCAGCAGCGGCGGGACAGGGGGAGACATGAACACTGAAGCTTTCTTT. This gives the protein CASSGGTGGDMNTEAFF. The chain joins TRBV5-1 to TRBJ1-1; 11 nucleotides line up with TRBD1. This CDR3 is 17 amino acids long. J was trimmed by 0 bases and V by 4 bases; bases with no gene match: 8. Germline-derived CDR1 and CDR2 are SGHRS and YFSETQ.

This chain connects TRBV7-2 to TRBJ2-3; weak D call: TRBD2 (6 bases). Trimming removed 6 bases from V and 4 bases from J, with 14 bases in between. The length of the CDR3 is 14 residues. Germline-derived CDR1 and CDR2 are SGHTA and FQGNSA. CDR3 region: CASSLGWEADTQYF. As DNA, the CDR3 is TGTGCCAGCAGTCTAGGATGGGAGGCAGATACGCAGTATTTT.